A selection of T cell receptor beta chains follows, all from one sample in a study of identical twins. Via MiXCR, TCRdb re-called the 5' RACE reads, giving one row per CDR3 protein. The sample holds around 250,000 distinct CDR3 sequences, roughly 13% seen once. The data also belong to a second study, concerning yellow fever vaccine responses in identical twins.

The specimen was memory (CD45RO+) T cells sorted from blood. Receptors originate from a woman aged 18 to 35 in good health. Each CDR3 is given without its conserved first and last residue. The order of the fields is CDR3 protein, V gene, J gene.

CDR3aa: ASSYSGGAKDYGYT; v_gene: TRBV6-5; j_gene: TRBJ1-2
CDR3aa: ASSLYGDQPQH; v_gene: TRBV28; j_gene: TRBJ1-5
CDR3aa: SAKGQGINNEQF; v_gene: TRBV29-1; j_gene: TRBJ2-1
CDR3aa: ASRGGLAGGPSEQF; v_gene: TRBV27; j_gene: TRBJ2-1
CDR3aa: SARETSGGAYEQY; v_gene: TRBV20-1; j_gene: TRBJ2-7
CDR3aa: AISRGAETQY; v_gene: TRBV10-3; j_gene: TRBJ2-5
CDR3aa: ASSSGVHSGANVLT; v_gene: TRBV5-1; j_gene: TRBJ2-6
CDR3aa: ATNGETGELF; v_gene: TRBV28; j_gene: TRBJ2-2
CDR3aa: ASSLQAGRAKNIQY; v_gene: TRBV11-1; j_gene: TRBJ2-4
CDR3aa: ASSLAGDYNEQF; v_gene: TRBV5-1; j_gene: TRBJ2-1
CDR3aa: ASSPFLGEGTEAF; v_gene: TRBV28; j_gene: TRBJ1-1
CDR3aa: ASSQKTGLAGNNEQF; v_gene: TRBV3-1; j_gene: TRBJ2-1
CDR3aa: ASTLKGGANEKLF; v_gene: TRBV7-9; j_gene: TRBJ1-4
CDR3aa: ASSQVSSGRTEAF; v_gene: TRBV14; j_gene: TRBJ1-1
CDR3aa: ASSTNQGRTGELF; v_gene: TRBV5-1; j_gene: TRBJ2-2
CDR3aa: ASSLGIEGETQY; v_gene: TRBV7-9; j_gene: TRBJ2-5
CDR3aa: ASSPPKGVNEQF; v_gene: TRBV18; j_gene: TRBJ2-1
CDR3aa: ASNAGDTQY; v_gene: TRBV6-2/TRBV6-3; j_gene: TRBJ2-3
CDR3aa: ASIKQGDYEQY; v_gene: TRBV28; j_gene: TRBJ2-7
CDR3aa: ASGPGLAGERYEQY; v_gene: TRBV28; j_gene: TRBJ2-7
CDR3aa: SVDPSGVLHNEQF; v_gene: TRBV29-1; j_gene: TRBJ2-1
CDR3aa: ASSVEENSPLH; v_gene: TRBV5-1; j_gene: TRBJ1-6
CDR3aa: ASSLGSSGRRGEQF; v_gene: TRBV5-1; j_gene: TRBJ2-1
CDR3aa: ASSLSGQETQY; v_gene: TRBV28; j_gene: TRBJ2-5
CDR3aa: ASRTDRGLDTQY; v_gene: TRBV6-2/TRBV6-3; j_gene: TRBJ2-3
CDR3aa: ATSRAGTGRETQY; v_gene: TRBV15; j_gene: TRBJ2-5
CDR3aa: ASSYIGQGRTNTEAF; v_gene: TRBV6-5; j_gene: TRBJ1-1
CDR3aa: ASSPPGQALGGYT; v_gene: TRBV18; j_gene: TRBJ1-2
CDR3aa: ASSAKGGTEAF; v_gene: TRBV7-3; j_gene: TRBJ1-1
CDR3aa: ASSLAGGQF; v_gene: TRBV11-2; j_gene: TRBJ2-1
CDR3aa: ASTPLPKQGTRTEAF; v_gene: TRBV6-2/TRBV6-3; j_gene: TRBJ1-1
CDR3aa: SARFRGGPYEQY; v_gene: TRBV20-1; j_gene: TRBJ2-7
CDR3aa: ASSYSQSPGYT; v_gene: TRBV6-5; j_gene: TRBJ1-2
CDR3aa: ASRPLETDTQY; v_gene: TRBV12-3/TRBV12-4; j_gene: TRBJ2-3
CDR3aa: SVGVAGGDTQY; v_gene: TRBV29-1; j_gene: TRBJ2-3